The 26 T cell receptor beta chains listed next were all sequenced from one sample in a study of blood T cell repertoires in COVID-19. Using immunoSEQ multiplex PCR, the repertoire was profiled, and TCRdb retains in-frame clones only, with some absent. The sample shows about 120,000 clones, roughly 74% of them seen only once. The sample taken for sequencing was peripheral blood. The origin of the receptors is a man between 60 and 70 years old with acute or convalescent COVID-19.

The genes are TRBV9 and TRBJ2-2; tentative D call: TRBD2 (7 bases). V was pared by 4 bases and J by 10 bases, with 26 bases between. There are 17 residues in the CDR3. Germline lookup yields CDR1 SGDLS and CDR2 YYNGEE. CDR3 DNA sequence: TGTGCCAGCAGCCCGAAGGATCGGGGGGCTCTATCGGTGGAGCTGTTTTTT. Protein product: CASSPKDRGALSVELFF.

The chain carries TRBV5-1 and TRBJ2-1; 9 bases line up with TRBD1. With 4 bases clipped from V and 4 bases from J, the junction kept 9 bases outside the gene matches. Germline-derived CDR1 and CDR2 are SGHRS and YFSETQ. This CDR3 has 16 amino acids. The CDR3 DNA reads TGCGCCAGCAGCCCCCGGTTGGGGACAGGGTACAATGAGCAGTTCTTC. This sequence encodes CASSPRLGTGYNEQFF.

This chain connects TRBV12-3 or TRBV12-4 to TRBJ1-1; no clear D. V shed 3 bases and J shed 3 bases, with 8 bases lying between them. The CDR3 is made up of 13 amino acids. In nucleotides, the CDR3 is TGTGCCAGCAGTTTTATGGGAGACACTGAAGCTTTCTTT. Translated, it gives CASSFMGDTEAFF.

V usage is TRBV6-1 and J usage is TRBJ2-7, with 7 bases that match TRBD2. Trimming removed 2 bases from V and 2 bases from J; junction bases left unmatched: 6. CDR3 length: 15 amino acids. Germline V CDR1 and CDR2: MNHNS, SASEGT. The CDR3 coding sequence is TGTGCCAGCAGTGAATACCCCGCGGGGGCCTACGAGCAGTACTTC. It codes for CASSEYPAGAYEQYF.

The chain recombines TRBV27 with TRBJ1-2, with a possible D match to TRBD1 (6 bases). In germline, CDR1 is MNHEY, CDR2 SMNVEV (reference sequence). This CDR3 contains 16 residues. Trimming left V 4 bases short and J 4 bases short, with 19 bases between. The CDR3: CASSSQGIGQSYGYTF. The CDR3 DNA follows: TGTGCCAGCAGTTCTCAAGGAATCGGACAGTCCTATGGCTACACCTTC.

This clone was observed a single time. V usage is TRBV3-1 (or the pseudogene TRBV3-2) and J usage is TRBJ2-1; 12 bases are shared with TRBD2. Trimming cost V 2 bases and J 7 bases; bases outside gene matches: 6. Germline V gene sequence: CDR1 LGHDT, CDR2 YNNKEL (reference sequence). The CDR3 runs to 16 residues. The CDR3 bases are TGTGCCAGCAGCCAACCTAGCGGGAGGGCCTTAAATGAGCAGTTCTTC. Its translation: CASSQPSGRALNEQFF.

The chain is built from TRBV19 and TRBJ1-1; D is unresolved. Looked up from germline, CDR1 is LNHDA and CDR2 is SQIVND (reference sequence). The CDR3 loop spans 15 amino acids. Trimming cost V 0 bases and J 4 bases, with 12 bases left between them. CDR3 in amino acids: CASSIDPRAGTEAFF. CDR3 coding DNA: TGTGCCAGTAGTATAGATCCTAGAGCGGGCACTGAAGCTTTCTTT. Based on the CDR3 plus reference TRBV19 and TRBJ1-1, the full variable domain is DGGITQSPKYLFRKEGQNVTLSCEQNLNHDAMYWYRQDPGQGLRLIYYSQIVNDFQKGDIAEGYSVSREKKESFPLTVTSAQKNPTAFYLCASSIDPRAGTEAFFGQGTRLTVV.

The CDR3 is CASSEVVNTEAFF. The CDR3 DNA is TGTGCCAGCAGTGAAGTAGTGAACACTGAAGCTTTCTTT. This chain uses TRBV2 with TRBJ1-1; D remains ambiguous. Trimming pared 1 base from V and 0 bases from J, leaving 3 bases between. CDR1 is SNHLY and CDR2 is FYNNEI in the germline V gene. This CDR3 is 13 amino acids long.

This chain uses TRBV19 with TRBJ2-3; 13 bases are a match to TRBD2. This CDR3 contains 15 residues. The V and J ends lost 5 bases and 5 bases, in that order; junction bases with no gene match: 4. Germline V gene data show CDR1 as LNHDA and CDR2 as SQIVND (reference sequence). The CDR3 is CASSPRTSGGDTQYF. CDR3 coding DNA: TGTGCCAGTAGTCCCAGGACTAGCGGGGGAGATACGCAGTATTTT.

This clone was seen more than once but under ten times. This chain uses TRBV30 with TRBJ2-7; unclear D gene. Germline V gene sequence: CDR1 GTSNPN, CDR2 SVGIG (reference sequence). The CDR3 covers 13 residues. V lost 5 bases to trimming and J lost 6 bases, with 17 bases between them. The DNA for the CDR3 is TGTGCCTGGGGTATCAGAATCGGCGGCGAGCAGTACTTC. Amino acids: CAWGIRIGGEQYF.

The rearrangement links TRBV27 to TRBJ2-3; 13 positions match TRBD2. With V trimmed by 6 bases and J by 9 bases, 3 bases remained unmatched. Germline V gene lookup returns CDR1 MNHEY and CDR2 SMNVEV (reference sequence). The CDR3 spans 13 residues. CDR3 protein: CASSPLAGGTQYF. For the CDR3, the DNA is TGTGCCAGCAGCCCACTAGCGGGGGGGACGCAGTATTTT.

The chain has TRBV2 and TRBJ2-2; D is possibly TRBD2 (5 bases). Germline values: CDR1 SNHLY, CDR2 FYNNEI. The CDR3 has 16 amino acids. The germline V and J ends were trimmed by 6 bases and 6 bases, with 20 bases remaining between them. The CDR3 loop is CASSERTRVRAGELFF. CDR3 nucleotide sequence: TGTGCCAGCAGCGAGAGAACTAGGGTGAGGGCCGGGGAGCTGTTTTTT.

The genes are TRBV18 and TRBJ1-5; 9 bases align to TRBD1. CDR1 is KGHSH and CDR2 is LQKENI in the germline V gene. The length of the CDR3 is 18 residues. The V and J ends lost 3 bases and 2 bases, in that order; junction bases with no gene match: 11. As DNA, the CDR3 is TGTGCCAGCTCACCGCCACGACAGGGGGGCTTGGGCAATCAGCCCCAGCATTTT. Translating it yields CASSPPRQGGLGNQPQHF.

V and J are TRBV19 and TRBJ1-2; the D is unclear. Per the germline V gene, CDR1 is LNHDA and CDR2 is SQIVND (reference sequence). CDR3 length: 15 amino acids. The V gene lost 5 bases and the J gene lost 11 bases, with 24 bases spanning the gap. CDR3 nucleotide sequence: TGTGCCAGTAGTCTTTCTCTCACCAGAAACAGATGGTACACCTTC. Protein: CASSLSLTRNRWYTF. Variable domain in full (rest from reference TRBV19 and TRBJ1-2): DGGITQSPKYLFRKEGQNVTLSCEQNLNHDAMYWYRQDPGQGLRLIYYSQIVNDFQKGDIAEGYSVSREKKESFPLTVTSAQKNPTAFYLCASSLSLTRNRWYTFGSGTRLTVV.

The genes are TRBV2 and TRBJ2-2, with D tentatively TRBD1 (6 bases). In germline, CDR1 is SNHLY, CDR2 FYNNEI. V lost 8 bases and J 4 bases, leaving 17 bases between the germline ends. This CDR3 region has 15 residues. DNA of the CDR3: TGTGCCAGCCGAAAGGCAGGGGCGCCCACCGGGGAGCTGTTTTTT. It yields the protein CASRKAGAPTGELFF. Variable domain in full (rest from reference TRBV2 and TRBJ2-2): EPEVTQTPSHQVTQMGQEVILRCVPISNHLYFYWYRQILGQKVEFLVSFYNNEISEKSEIFDDQFSVERPDGSNFTLKIRSTKLEDSAMYFCASRKAGAPTGELFFGEGSRLTVL.

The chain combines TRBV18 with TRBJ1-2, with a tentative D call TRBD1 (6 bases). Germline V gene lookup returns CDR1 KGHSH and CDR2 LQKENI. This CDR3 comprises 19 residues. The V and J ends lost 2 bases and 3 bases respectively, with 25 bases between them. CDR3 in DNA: TGTGCCAGCTCACCAACCCCGGACAGTCGACCTCCGGGGCACTATGGCTACACCTTC. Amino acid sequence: CASSPTPDSRPPGHYGYTF.

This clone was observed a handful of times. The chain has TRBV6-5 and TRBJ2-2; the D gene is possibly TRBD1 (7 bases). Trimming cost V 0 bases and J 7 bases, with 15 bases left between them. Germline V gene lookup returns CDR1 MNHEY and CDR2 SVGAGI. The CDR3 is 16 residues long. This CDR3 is CASSYSKGARGGELFF. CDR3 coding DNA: TGTGCCAGCAGTTACTCGAAGGGGGCGCGGGGCGGGGAGCTGTTTTTT.

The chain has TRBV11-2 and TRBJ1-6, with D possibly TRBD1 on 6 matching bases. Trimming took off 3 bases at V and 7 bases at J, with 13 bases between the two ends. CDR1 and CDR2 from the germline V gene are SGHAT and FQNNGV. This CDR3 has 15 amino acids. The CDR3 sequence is CASSFNHRANSPLHF. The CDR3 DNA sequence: TGTGCCAGCAGCTTTAATCACAGGGCCAATTCACCCCTCCACTTT.

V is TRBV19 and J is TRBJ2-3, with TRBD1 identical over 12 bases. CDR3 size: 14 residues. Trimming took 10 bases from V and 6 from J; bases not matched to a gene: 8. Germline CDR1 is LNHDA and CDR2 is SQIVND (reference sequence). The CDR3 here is CATGTGGAADTQYF. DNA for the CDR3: TGTGCCACAGGGACAGGGGGCGCCGCCGATACGCAGTATTTT. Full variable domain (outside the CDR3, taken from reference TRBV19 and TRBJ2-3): DGGITQSPKYLFRKEGQNVTLSCEQNLNHDAMYWYRQDPGQGLRLIYYSQIVNDFQKGDIAEGYSVSREKKESFPLTVTSAQKNPTAFYLCATGTGGAADTQYFGPGTRLTVL.

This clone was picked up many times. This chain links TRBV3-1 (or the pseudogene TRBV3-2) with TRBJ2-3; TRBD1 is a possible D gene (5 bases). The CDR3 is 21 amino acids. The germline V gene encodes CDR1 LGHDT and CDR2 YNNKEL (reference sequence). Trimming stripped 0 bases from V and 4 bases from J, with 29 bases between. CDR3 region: CASSQDQPIMTVDPVADTQYF. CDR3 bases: TGTGCCAGCAGCCAAGATCAACCGATCATGACAGTGGATCCCGTCGCAGATACGCAGTATTTT.

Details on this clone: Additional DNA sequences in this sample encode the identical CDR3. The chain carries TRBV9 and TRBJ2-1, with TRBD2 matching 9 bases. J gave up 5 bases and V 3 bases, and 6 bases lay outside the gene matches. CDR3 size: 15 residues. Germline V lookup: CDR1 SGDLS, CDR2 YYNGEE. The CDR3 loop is CASSAIAGENNEQFF. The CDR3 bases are TGTGCCAGCAGCGCCATAGCGGGGGAGAACAATGAGCAGTTCTTC. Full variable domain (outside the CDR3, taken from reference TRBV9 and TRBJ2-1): DSGVTQTPKHLITATGQRVTLRCSPRSGDLSVYWYQQSLDQGLQFLIQYYNGEERAKGNILERFSAQQFPDLHSELNLSSLELGDSALYFCASSAIAGENNEQFFGPGTRLTVL.

CDR3 protein: CASSPASGSFNEQFF. CDR3 coding DNA: TGTGCCAGCAGCCCAGCTAGCGGGAGTTTTAATGAGCAGTTCTTC. V gene TRBV3-1 (or the pseudogene TRBV3-2) combines with J gene TRBJ2-1; the match to TRBD2 covers 10 bases. This CDR3 region has 15 residues. Germline V gene lookup returns CDR1 LGHDT and CDR2 YNNKEL (reference sequence). The V gene end was trimmed by 4 bases and the J gene end by 7 bases; junction bases not matched to a gene: 7.

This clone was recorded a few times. The CDR3 DNA sequence: TGTGCCAGCAGCCAACGCACTGGGGCCGCTAATGAAAAACTGTTTTTT. As protein: CASSQRTGAANEKLFF. The V and J genes are TRBV3-1 (or the pseudogene TRBV3-2) and TRBJ1-4; a weak D match, TRBD1 (5 bases). The CDR3 has 16 residues. Per the germline V gene, CDR1 is LGHDT and CDR2 is YNNKEL (reference sequence). V gave up 2 bases and J gave up 3 bases, with 13 bases separating them.

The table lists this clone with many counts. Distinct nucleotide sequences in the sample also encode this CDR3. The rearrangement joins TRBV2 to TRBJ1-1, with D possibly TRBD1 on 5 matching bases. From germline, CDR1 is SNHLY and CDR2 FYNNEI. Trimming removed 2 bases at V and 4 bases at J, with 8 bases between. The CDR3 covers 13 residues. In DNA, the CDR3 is TGTGCCAGCAGTGAACAGGGTGGCACTGAAGCTTTCTTT. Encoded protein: CASSEQGGTEAFF.

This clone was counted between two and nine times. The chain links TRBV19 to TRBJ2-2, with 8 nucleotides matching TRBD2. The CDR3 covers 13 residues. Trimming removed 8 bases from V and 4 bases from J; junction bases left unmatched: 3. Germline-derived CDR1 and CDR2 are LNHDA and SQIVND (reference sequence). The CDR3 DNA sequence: TGTGCCAGTGGAGCGGGAGTCACCGGGGAGCTGTTTTTT. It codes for CASGAGVTGELFF.

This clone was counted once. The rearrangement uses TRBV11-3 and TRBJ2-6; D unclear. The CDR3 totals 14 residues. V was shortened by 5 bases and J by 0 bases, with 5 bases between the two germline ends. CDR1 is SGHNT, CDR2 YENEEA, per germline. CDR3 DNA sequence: TGTGCCAGCAGCCAAGCCTCTGGGGCCAACGTCCTGACTTTC. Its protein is CASSQASGANVLTF. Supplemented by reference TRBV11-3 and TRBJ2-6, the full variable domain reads EAGVVQSPRYKIIEKKQPVAFWCNPISGHNTLYWYLQNLGQGPELLIRYENEEAVDDSQLPKDRFSAERLKGVDSTLKIQPAELGDSAVYLCASSQASGANVLTFGAGSRLTVL.